Listed here are 19 T cell receptor beta chains from one sample, sequenced in a study of OX40 agonist ivuxolimab in advanced cancers. Repertoires were generated with immunoSEQ multiplex PCR, while TCRdb's copy carries only in-frame clones and drops some. The sample includes tens of thousands of clones, roughly 87% seen only once; the top ten take 9.5% to 15%. This material consisted of CD4+ or CD8+ T cells sorted from blood, taken in a trial of the OX40 agonist ivuxolimab. The receptors here all came from an adult with an advanced solid tumor such as melanoma, head and neck, liver or kidney cancer.

The rearrangement links TRBV29-1 to TRBJ2-5; D possibly corresponds to TRBD2 (6 bases). V was trimmed by 6 bases and J by 4 bases, leaving 12 bases between them. CDR1 is SQVTM, CDR2 ANQGSEA, per germline. The length of the CDR3 is 12 residues. The CDR3 is CSVAGTPETQYF. DNA for the CDR3: TGCAGCGTAGCCGGGACTCCAGAGACCCAGTACTTC.

V usage is TRBV5-1 and J usage is TRBJ1-3; D remains unclear. There are 17 residues in the CDR3. The V gene's germline CDR1 is SGHRS and CDR2 YFSETQ. V was trimmed by 4 bases and J by 1 base, leaving 18 bases between them. CDR3 DNA: TGCGCCAGCAGCACGGGAGTAGTTGGCGCATCTGGAAACACCATATATTTT. Translating it yields CASSTGVVGASGNTIYF. Full variable domain (missing parts from reference TRBV5-1 and TRBJ1-3): KAGVTQTPRYLIKTRGQQVTLSCSPISGHRSVSWYQQTPGQGLQFLFEYFSETQRNKGNFPGRFSGRQFSNSRSEMNVSTLELGDSALYLCASSTGVVGASGNTIYFGEGSWLTVV.

CDR3 protein: CASRLAGGRDTQYF. The CDR3 region has the DNA TGTGCCAGCAGGCTAGCGGGAGGGAGAGATACGCAGTATTTT. The rearrangement links TRBV6-1 to TRBJ2-3; TRBD2 matches at 12 bases. J was trimmed by 5 bases and V by 6 bases; bases with no gene match: 3. Looked up from germline, CDR1 is MNHNS and CDR2 is SASEGT. The CDR3 extends over 14 amino acids.

J is TRBJ2-3 and V is TRBV6-4, with a tentative D call TRBD2 (5 bases). The germline CDR1 and CDR2 sequences are MRHNA and SNTAGT. The CDR3 contains 14 residues. The ends were cut back, 3 bases at V and 3 bases at J, with 10 bases in the middle. CDR3 coding DNA: TGTGCCAGCAGTGAACGGAGCGGTACAGATACGCAGTATTTT. This sequence encodes CASSERSGTDTQYF.

The table lists this clone with a count of one. The rearrangement links TRBV28 to TRBJ2-7; D is unclear. The CDR3 totals 13 residues. The V end lost 6 bases, the J end lost 7 bases, and 16 bases lay between the germline ends. Germline lookup yields CDR1 MDHEN and CDR2 SYDVKM. The CDR3 reads CASRPSLHGEQYF. CDR3 coding DNA: TGTGCCAGCAGGCCATCCCTTCACGGGGAGCAGTACTTC.

The chain joins TRBV7-9 to TRBJ2-7; no clear D gene. CDR1 is SEHNR, CDR2 FQNEAQ, per germline (reference sequence). The V and J ends lost 5 bases and 1 base respectively, with 9 bases between them. This CDR3 spans 13 amino acids. Here the CDR3 reads CASSPTASYEQYF. CDR3 in DNA: TGTGCCAGCAGCCCGACTGCATCCTACGAGCAGTACTTC.

This chain links TRBV29-1 with TRBJ2-3; no clear D gene. The CDR3 sequence is 13 residues long. The germline V and J ends were trimmed by 0 bases and 4 bases, with 8 bases remaining between them. Germline CDR1 is SQVTM and CDR2 is ANQGSEA. In DNA, the CDR3 is TGCAGCGTTGAAGACATCCTCGCAGATACGCAGTATTTT. Encoded protein: CSVEDILADTQYF.

The chain couples TRBV7-8 to TRBJ2-1; 10 positions agree with TRBD2. The CDR3 spans 16 residues. V dropped 4 bases and J dropped 2; count of bases not matched to a gene: 5. Germline V gene lookup returns CDR1 SGHVS and CDR2 FQNEAQ. The CDR3 nucleotides read TGTGCCAGCAGCTCCATAGCGGGGGGAACCTACAATGAGCAGTTCTTC. As protein: CASSSIAGGTYNEQFF.

V and J are TRBV7-9 and TRBJ1-1; 11 positions agree with TRBD1. CDR3 size: 19 residues. The germline V gene has CDR1 SEHNR and CDR2 FQNEAQ (reference sequence). V shed 2 bases, J shed 7 bases, and the junction held 18 bases outside the gene matches. This CDR3 is CASSLPLRTGGGLSGEAFF. For the CDR3, the DNA is TGTGCCAGCAGCTTACCCCTGAGGACAGGGGGCGGTCTGTCTGGTGAAGCTTTCTTT.

This clone has more than one count but fewer than ten. The chain's CDR3 is CASKDRVRTEAFF. The CDR3 DNA reads TGTGCCAGCAAGGACAGGGTTAGGACTGAAGCTTTCTTT. The V call is TRBV27, the J call TRBJ1-1; 8 bases line up with TRBD1. CDR3 length: 13 amino acids. The germline CDR1 and CDR2 sequences are MNHEY and SMNVEV (reference sequence). The V and J ends lost 7 bases and 5 bases, in that order; junction bases with no gene match: 6.

The rearrangement joins TRBV30 to TRBJ2-7; D not resolved. V was pared by 1 base and J by 3 bases, with 7 bases between. Germline V gene data show CDR1 as GTSNPN and CDR2 as SVGIG (reference sequence). There are 12 residues in the CDR3. The CDR3 DNA sequence: TGTGCCTGGAGTGGGCTCATCTACGAGCAGTACTTC. Protein product: CAWSGLIYEQYF.

This clone was counted a few times. The chain is built from TRBV9 and TRBJ2-1, with 11 bases that match TRBD2. Germline-derived CDR1 and CDR2 are SGDLS and YYNGEE. The ends lost 2 bases at V and 4 bases at J; junction bases unmatched: 2. The CDR3 has 15 residues. DNA of the CDR3: TGTGCCAGCAGCGTGGGACTAGCGGAGTACAATGAGCAGTTCTTC. This sequence encodes CASSVGLAEYNEQFF.

CDR3 residues: CASSLRSDTNYNEQFF. CDR3 nucleotide sequence: TGTGCCAGCAGCTTACGATCGGACACGAATTACAATGAGCAGTTCTTC. The rearrangement joins TRBV13 to TRBJ2-1; D might be TRBD1 (5 bases). Deletions cut 2 bases from V and 4 bases from J, with 15 bases between. Germline V gene sequence: CDR1 PRHDT, CDR2 FYEKMQ (reference sequence). The CDR3 contains 16 residues.

The V and J genes are TRBV28 and TRBJ2-4; 7 bases are a match to TRBD1. CDR3 length: 17 amino acids. V gave up 6 bases and J gave up 1 base; unmatched junction bases: 12. Looked up from germline, CDR1 is MDHEN and CDR2 is SYDVKM. CDR3 protein: CASRSQGVWVAKNIQYF. As DNA, the CDR3 is TGTGCCAGCAGATCCCAGGGGGTTTGGGTGGCCAAAAACATTCAGTACTTC.

J is TRBJ2-3 and V is TRBV14, with a possible D match to TRBD2 (7 bases). Germline CDR1 is SGHDN and CDR2 is FVKESK. The CDR3 spans 17 residues. The ends were cut back, 0 bases at V and 2 bases at J, with 15 bases in the middle. The CDR3 DNA reads as TGTGCCAGCAGCCAAGATTTGGGCGGGGGCTACACAGATACGCAGTATTTT. Protein product: CASSQDLGGGYTDTQYF.

This clone was seen once. This sequence joins TRBV29-1 and TRBJ1-1; no reliable D call. Germline values: CDR1 SQVTM, CDR2 ANQGSEA. CDR3 size: 12 residues. The ends were cut back, 3 bases at V and 5 bases at J, with 10 bases in the middle. CDR3 nucleotide sequence: TGCAGCGTTGACACAACGGGGACTGAAGCTTTCTTT. Its protein product is CSVDTTGTEAFF.

The genes are TRBV5-1 and TRBJ1-2, with 7 bases that match TRBD1. The CDR3 covers 16 residues. With V trimmed by 1 base and J by 2 bases, 8 bases remained unmatched. Germline V gives CDR1 SGHRS, CDR2 YFSETQ. CDR3 residues: CASSLLSGQENYGYTF. The CDR3, as DNA: TGCGCCAGCAGCTTGTTGTCAGGACAGGAAAACTATGGCTACACCTTC.

The V gene is TRBV27, the J gene TRBJ2-1, with D possibly being TRBD2 (6 bases). Germline CDR1 and CDR2: MNHEY and SMNVEV (reference sequence). This CDR3 comprises 13 residues. Trimming took off 5 bases at V and 7 bases at J, with 12 bases between the two ends. The CDR3 coding sequence is TGTGCCAGCAGTAGGAGGGTGGGGAATGAGCAGTTCTTC. Translated, it gives CASSRRVGNEQFF.

As to this clone: At one end, the junction sequence differs from germline, possibly due to a read error. This chain links TRBV5-4 with TRBJ2-7, with D unclear. CDR1 and CDR2 from the germline V gene are SGHNT and YYREEE (reference sequence). The length of the CDR3 is 12 residues. CDR3 bases: TGTGCCAGCAGCTTATCCTCCCACGAGCAGTACTTC. Its translation: CASSLSSHEQYF.